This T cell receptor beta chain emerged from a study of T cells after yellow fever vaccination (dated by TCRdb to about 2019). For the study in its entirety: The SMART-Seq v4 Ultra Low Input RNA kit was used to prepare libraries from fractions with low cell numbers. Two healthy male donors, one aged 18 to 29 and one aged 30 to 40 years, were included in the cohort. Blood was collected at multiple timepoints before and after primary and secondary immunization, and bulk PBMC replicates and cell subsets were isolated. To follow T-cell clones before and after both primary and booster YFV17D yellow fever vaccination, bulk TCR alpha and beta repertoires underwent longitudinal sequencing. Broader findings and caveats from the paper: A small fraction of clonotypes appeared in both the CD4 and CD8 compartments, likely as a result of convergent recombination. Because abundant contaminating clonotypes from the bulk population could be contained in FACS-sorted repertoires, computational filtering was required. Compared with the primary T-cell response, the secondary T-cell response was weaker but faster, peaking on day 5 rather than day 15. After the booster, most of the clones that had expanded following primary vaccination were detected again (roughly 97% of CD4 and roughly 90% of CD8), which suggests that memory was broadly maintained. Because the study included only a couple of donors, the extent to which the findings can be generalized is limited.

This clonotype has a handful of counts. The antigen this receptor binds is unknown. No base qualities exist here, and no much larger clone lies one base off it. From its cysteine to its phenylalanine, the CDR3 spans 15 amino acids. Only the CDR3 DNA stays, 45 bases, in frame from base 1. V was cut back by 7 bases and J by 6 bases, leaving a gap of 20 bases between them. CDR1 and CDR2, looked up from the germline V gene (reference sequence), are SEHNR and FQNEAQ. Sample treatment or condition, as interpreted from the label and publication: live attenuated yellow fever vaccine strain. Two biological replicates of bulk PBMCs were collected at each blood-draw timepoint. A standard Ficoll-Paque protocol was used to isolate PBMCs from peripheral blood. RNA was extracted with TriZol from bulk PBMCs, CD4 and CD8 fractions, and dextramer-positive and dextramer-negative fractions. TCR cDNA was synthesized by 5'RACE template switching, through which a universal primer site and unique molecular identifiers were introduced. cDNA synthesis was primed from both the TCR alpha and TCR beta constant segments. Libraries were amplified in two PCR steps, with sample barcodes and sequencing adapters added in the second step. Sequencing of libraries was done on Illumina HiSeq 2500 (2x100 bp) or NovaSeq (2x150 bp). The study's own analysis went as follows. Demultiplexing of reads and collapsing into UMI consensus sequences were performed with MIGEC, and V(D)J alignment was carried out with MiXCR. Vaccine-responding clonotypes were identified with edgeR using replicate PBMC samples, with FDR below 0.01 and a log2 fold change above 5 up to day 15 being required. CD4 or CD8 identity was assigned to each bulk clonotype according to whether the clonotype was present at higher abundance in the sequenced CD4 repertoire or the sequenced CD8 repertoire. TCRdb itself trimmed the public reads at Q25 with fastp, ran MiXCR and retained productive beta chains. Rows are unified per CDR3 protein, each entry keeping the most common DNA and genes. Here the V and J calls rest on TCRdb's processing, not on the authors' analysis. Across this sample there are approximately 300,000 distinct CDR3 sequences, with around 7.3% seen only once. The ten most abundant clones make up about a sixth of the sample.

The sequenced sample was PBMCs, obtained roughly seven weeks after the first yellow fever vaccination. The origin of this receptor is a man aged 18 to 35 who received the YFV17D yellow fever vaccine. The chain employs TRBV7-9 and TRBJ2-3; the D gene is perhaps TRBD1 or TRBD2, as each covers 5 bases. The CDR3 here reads CASIPAASGRDTQYF. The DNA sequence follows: TGTGCCAGCATCCCCGCCGCCTCGGGGCGGGATACGCAGTATTTT.